This T cell receptor beta chain was documented in a study of T cells in Graves' hyperthyroidism and ophthalmopathy. Regarding the study as a whole: The model foresaw ophthalmopathy a median 6.5 months prior to onset. Appearing also in blood were most of the thyroid clonotypes expanded above 0.001.

Germline CDR1 and CDR2: LNHDA and SQIVND (reference sequence). J gave up 6 bases and V 7 bases, and 7 bases lay outside the gene matches. This CDR3 region has 13 residues. RNA transcripts yielded amplified TCR beta CDR3 regions. The primer set for the first-round RT-PCR of the TCR CDR3 was HTBI. One entry per CDR3 protein results from TCRdb running MiXCR on the multiplex PCR reads. In the table there are about 640,000 distinct CDR3 sequences, approximately 42% of which are singletons. For the diagnoses, clinical symptoms, serum thyroxine and TRAb, thyroid ultrasound and orbital computed tomography were used. On this clonotype: The antigen is unknown.

The clonotype comes from an adult man with Graves' disease, either hyperthyroidism or ophthalmopathy (not recorded which). The sequencing sample was made of peripheral blood or thyroid tissue (not recorded which). The chain combines TRBV19 with TRBJ1-1, with TRBD1 identical over 8 bases. CDR3 region: CASTYLGQAEAFF. CDR3 in DNA: TGTGCCAGTACTTACTTGGGACAGGCTGAAGCTTTCTTT.